Described below is a single T cell receptor (beta chain) sequence and its context. Its target is unknown. Vbeta (60) and Jbeta (13) primers were used in the PCR. This table comes from immunoSEQ multiplex PCR, and its TCRdb copy is limited to in-frame clones, with some not included. In the table there are about 93,000 clones, approximately 80% of which are singletons. The data originate from a study of cytomegalovirus exposure and HLA in healthy donors. Study results and caveats: Specific recognition of CMV antigens was confirmed in vitro for a few chains (all CMV-associated). A later analysis showed TCR association rates differing by HLA locus, peaking at DRB1 and lowest at HLA-C. From TCR beta sequences, most subjects' HLA-A and HLA-B alleles were reportedly predicted accurately.

The V end was cut by 4 bases, the J end by 7 bases, with 21 bases between. Per the germline V gene, CDR1 is SGHDT and CDR2 is YYEEEE. The CDR3 sequence is 16 residues long. Nominally healthy donors provided the samples, though records likely missed some immune exposures. Sequencing was carried out using PBMCs. The source is a man aged 50-59 years in good health and CMV-seronegative. The chain couples TRBV5-6 to TRBJ2-1, with TRBD2 as a possible D gene (6 bases). CDR3 sequence reads: CASSLSGGPRGNEQFF. The CDR3 nucleotides read TGTGCCAGCAGCCTGAGTGGAGGGCCACGGGGGAATGAGCAGTTCTTC.